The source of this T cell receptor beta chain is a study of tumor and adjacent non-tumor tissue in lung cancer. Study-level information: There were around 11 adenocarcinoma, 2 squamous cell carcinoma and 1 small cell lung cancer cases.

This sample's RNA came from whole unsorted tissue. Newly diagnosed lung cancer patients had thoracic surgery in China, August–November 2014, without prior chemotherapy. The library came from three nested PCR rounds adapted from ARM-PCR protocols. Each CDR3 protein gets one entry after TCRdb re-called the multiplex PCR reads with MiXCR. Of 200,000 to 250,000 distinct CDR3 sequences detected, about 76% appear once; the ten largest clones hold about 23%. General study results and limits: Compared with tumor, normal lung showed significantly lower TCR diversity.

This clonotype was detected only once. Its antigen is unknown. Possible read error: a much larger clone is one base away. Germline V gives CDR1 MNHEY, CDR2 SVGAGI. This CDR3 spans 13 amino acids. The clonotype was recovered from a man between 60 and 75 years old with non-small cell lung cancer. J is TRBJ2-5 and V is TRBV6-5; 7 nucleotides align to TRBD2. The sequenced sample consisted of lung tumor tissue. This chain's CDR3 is CGSDTGTAGAQYF. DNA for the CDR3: TGTGGCAGTGATACCGGGACCGCGGGGGCCCAGTACTTC.